The 24 T cell receptor beta chains below all came from one sample that was sequenced in a study of regulatory T cells in long-lasting Graves disease. Time point reported: newly diagnosed GD, antithyroid drugs for less than 3 months. PBMC RNA served as the TCR library source. Building of the TCR beta libraries involved iRepertoire HTBI primers and Arm-PCR of CDR3 regions. MiXCR was run by TCRdb on the multiplex PCR reads, yielding one entry per CDR3 protein. This table holds around 460,000 distinct CDR3 sequences, approximately 14% found once. This sample was shared with a second study, whose subject was T cells in Graves' hyperthyroidism and ophthalmopathy.

Source: peripheral blood mononuclear cells (PBMCs), taken at new diagnosis, from a patient treated with antithyroid drugs. These receptors originate from a woman in her fifties or sixties with Graves disease.

The table lists this clonotype with many counts. The rearrangement links TRBV3-1 to TRBJ1-1, with D uncertain. The CDR3 is 16 amino acids. From germline, CDR1 is LGHDT and CDR2 YNNKEL (reference sequence). The V gene lost 0 bases and the J gene lost 0 bases, with 11 bases spanning the gap. The CDR3 DNA reads TGTGCCAGCAGCCAAGATTGGAAAGGGATGAACACTGAAGCTTTCTTT. Encoded protein: CASSQDWKGMNTEAFF.

This clonotype showed up many times. The V gene is TRBV11-2, the J gene TRBJ2-1; a weak D match, TRBD2 (6 bases). CDR3 length: 15 amino acids. Trimming pared 1 base from V and 6 bases from J, leaving 13 bases between. Germline CDR1 is SGHAT and CDR2 is FQNNGV. CDR3 in amino acids: CASSLVRGRSNEQFF. DNA for the CDR3: TGTGCCAGCAGCTTAGTACGGGGGAGGTCCAATGAGCAGTTCTTC. Looking up the rest from reference TRBV11-2 and TRBJ2-1 gives the full variable domain: EAGVAQSPRYKIIEKRQSVAFWCNPISGHATLYWYQQILGQGPKLLIQFQNNGVVDDSQLPKDRFSAERLKGVDSTLKIQPAKLEDSAVYLCASSLVRGRSNEQFFGPGTRLTVL.

Many counts were recorded for this clonotype. CDR3 region: CASSLDGQGLRQYF. The CDR3 nucleotides read TGCGCCAGCAGCTTGGACGGACAGGGTCTAAGGCAGTACTTC. V usage is TRBV5-1 and J usage is TRBJ2-7; TRBD1 agrees at 8 bases. J lost 9 bases, V lost 0 bases, and 8 bases had no gene match. The germline CDR1 and CDR2 sequences are SGHRS and YFSETQ. The CDR3 consists of 14 residues.

This clonotype was seen many times. The V gene is TRBV9, the J gene TRBJ2-1, with TRBD2 as a possible D gene (6 bases). Per germline, CDR1 SGDLS and CDR2 YYNGEE. V was pared by 0 bases and J by 8 bases, with 12 bases between. The CDR3 has 14 residues. CDR3 coding DNA: TGTGCCAGCAGCGTAGGGGGCTCGGGGGATGAGCAGTTCTTC. Its translation: CASSVGGSGDEQFF.

This clonotype was seen at least ten times. The genes are TRBV5-1 and TRBJ2-1; weak D call: TRBD2 (6 bases). Looked up from germline, CDR1 is SGHRS and CDR2 is YFSETQ. The CDR3 is 15 residues long. Trimming removed 0 bases at V and 4 bases at J, with 11 bases between. The CDR3: CASSLEGGTYNEQFF. CDR3 nucleotide sequence: TGCGCCAGCAGCTTGGAGGGCGGGACTTACAATGAGCAGTTCTTC.

This clonotype was detected ten times or more. The chain joins TRBV2 to TRBJ2-3; 8 bases match TRBD2. The CDR3 covers 14 residues. J gave up 4 bases and V 9 bases, and 9 bases lay outside the gene matches. Germline V gives CDR1 SNHLY, CDR2 FYNNEI. CDR3 bases: TGTGCCAGTTCGGGACTAGTATTGTCAGATACGCAGTATTTT. This sequence encodes CASSGLVLSDTQYF.

This clonotype was recorded at least ten times. The rearrangement links TRBV28 to TRBJ2-7; D is possibly TRBD2 (6 bases). The CDR3 loop spans 14 amino acids. Per germline, CDR1 MDHEN and CDR2 SYDVKM. Trimming pared 6 bases from V and 0 bases from J, leaving 12 bases between. CDR3 in amino acids: CASSMTSPSYEQYF. The CDR3, as DNA: TGTGCCAGCAGCATGACTAGTCCCTCCTACGAGCAGTACTTC.

This clonotype was recorded at least ten times. The chain recombines TRBV6-5 with TRBJ2-7, with TRBD2 matching 7 bases. The CDR3 is made up of 15 amino acids. The V and J ends lost 4 bases and 3 bases, in that order; junction bases with no gene match: 9. CDR1 is MNHEY, CDR2 SVGAGI, per germline. In nucleotides, the CDR3 is TGTGCCAGCAGTTCCCGACTAGCTGTAAGCTACGAGCAGTACTTC. Residues: CASSSRLAVSYEQYF.

This clonotype was seen many times. CDR3 protein: CASSLSGGTLQETQYF. Here the CDR3 DNA reads TGTGCCAGCAGTTTGTCCGGGGGAACCCTCCAAGAGACCCAGTACTTC. The chain links TRBV28 to TRBJ2-5, with D possibly being TRBD2 (6 bases). The CDR3 totals 16 residues. Per germline, CDR1 MDHEN and CDR2 SYDVKM. The V gene lost 3 bases and the J gene lost 1 base, with 15 bases spanning the gap.

This clonotype was counted once. The V and J genes are TRBV7-9 and TRBJ2-2, with TRBD2 as a possible D gene (6 bases). Germline V gene lookup returns CDR1 SEHNR and CDR2 FQNEAQ (reference sequence). Trimming took 1 base from V and 4 from J, leaving 16 bases between them. The length of the CDR3 is 17 residues. The CDR3 reads CASSLGGGVLGTGELFF. The CDR3 DNA reads TGTGCCAGCAGCTTAGGGGGCGGGGTTTTGGGCACCGGGGAGCTGTTTTTT.

The chain carries TRBV19 and TRBJ2-2, with D perhaps matching TRBD1 (6 bases). CDR3 length equals 15 residues. Germline CDR1 and CDR2: LNHDA and SQIVND (reference sequence). With 6 bases removed from V and 1 base from J, the gap between germline ends came to 12 bases. The DNA for the CDR3 is TGTGCCAGTAGAGGGGCAGGGGTGAACACCGGGGAGCTGTTTTTT. Encoded protein: CASRGAGVNTGELFF.

This clonotype was seen ten or more times. This chain links TRBV5-1 with TRBJ1-1, with TRBD1 matching over 8 bases. Germline V CDR1 and CDR2: SGHRS, YFSETQ. Losses at the gene ends were 2 bases for V and 4 bases for J; bases not matched to a gene: 10. The CDR3 is made up of 16 amino acids. The CDR3 spells CASSFDAGGGSTEAFF. For the CDR3, the DNA is TGCGCCAGCAGCTTTGATGCAGGGGGCGGGAGCACTGAAGCTTTCTTT.

The count of this clonotype is one. This rearrangement joins TRBV6-1 to TRBJ2-7, with 9 bases lining up with TRBD1. CDR3 size: 13 residues. The V gene end was trimmed by 8 bases and the J gene end by 4 bases; junction bases not matched to a gene: 6. CDR1 and CDR2 (germline): MNHNS, SASEGT. CDR3 region: CASPGQGSYEQYF. The CDR3 coding sequence is TGTGCCAGCCCGGGACAGGGATCATACGAGCAGTACTTC.

For this clonotype: The junction shows a germline mismatch at one end, possibly a read error. The chain uses TRBV5-1 and TRBJ2-2, with 7 bases matching TRBD2. The CDR3 is 14 residues long. CDR1 and CDR2 from the germline V gene are SGHRS and YFSETQ. The CDR3 protein is CANSSGLVAGELFF. In DNA, the CDR3 is TGCGCCAACAGCTCCGGACTAGTTGCCGGGGAGCTGTTTTTT.

The chain employs TRBV2 and TRBJ2-4, with 8 positions matching TRBD2. CDR1 is SNHLY, CDR2 FYNNEI, per germline. The V segment lost 6 bases and the J segment 6 bases; nucleotides outside the gene matches: 13. The CDR3 is 16 residues long. The CDR3 loop is CASRWGGGSGTNIQYF. The CDR3, as DNA: TGTGCCAGCAGATGGGGGGGGGGTAGCGGGACAAACATTCAGTACTTC.

In its sample, this clonotype was seen a few times. This rearrangement joins TRBV19 to TRBJ2-1, with TRBD1 matching 9 bases. The CDR3 is 16 residues long. CDR1 is LNHDA and CDR2 is SQIVND in the germline V gene (reference sequence). Trimming took 5 bases from V and 6 from J; bases not matched to a gene: 11. CDR3 region: CASSQPGTGLPNEQFF. The CDR3 nucleotides read TGTGCCAGTAGTCAACCCGGGACAGGGTTGCCCAATGAGCAGTTCTTC.

This clonotype was counted at least ten times. The J gene is TRBJ2-7, the V gene TRBV7-9; 13 bases are shared with TRBD2. Germline-derived CDR1 and CDR2 are SEHNR and FQNEAQ (reference sequence). The CDR3 consists of 13 residues. J was trimmed by 7 bases and V by 10 bases; bases with no gene match: 7. CDR3 amino acids: CATGLAGTWEQYF. CDR3 nucleotide sequence: TGTGCCACGGGACTAGCGGGAACCTGGGAGCAGTACTTC. The complete variable domain, with remaining parts taken from reference TRBV7-9 and TRBJ2-7, reads DTGVSQNPRHKITKRGQNVTFRCDPISEHNRLYWYRQTLGQGPEFLTYFQNEAQLEKSRLLSDRFSAERPKGSFSTLEIQRTEQGDSAMYLCATGLAGTWEQYFGPGTRLTVT.

This clonotype showed up many times. The chain has TRBV7-8 and TRBJ2-7; 7 bases are a match to TRBD2. Trimming at V came to 5 bases and at J to 4 bases, leaving 14 bases not matched to a gene. Germline V gene sequence: CDR1 SGHVS, CDR2 FQNEAQ. The CDR3 is made up of 16 amino acids. Here the CDR3 reads CASSLSVGAGRYEQYF. The CDR3 DNA reads as TGTGCCAGCAGCCTTTCTGTTGGAGCGGGACGGTACGAGCAGTACTTC.

This clonotype was seen at least ten times. The V and J genes are TRBV14 and TRBJ2-7; 9 bases map to TRBD1. J lost 3 bases, V lost 2 bases, and 5 bases had no gene match. Germline V gives CDR1 SGHDN, CDR2 FVKESK. The length of the CDR3 is 15 residues. The CDR3 DNA reads TGTGCCAGCAGCCAACTCCCGGGACAGGGCTACGAGCAGTACTTC. It codes for CASSQLPGQGYEQYF. Full variable domain (rest looked up from reference TRBV14 and TRBJ2-7): EAGVTQFPSHSVIEKGQTVTLRCDPISGHDNLYWYRRVMGKEIKFLLHFVKESKQDESGMPNNRFLAERTGGTYSTLKVQPAELEDSGVYFCASSQLPGQGYEQYFGPGTRLTVT.

Note on this clonotype: Possible read error: a much larger clone is one base away. This chain joins TRBV11-1 and TRBJ1-1; 8 nucleotides match TRBD1. CDR1 SGHAT and CDR2 FQDESV come from the germline V gene (reference sequence). This CDR3 has 17 amino acids. As DNA, the CDR3 is TGTGCCAGCAGCTTACGGGGAGGGACAGGATCGAACACTGAAGCTCTCTTT. Its translation is CASSLRGGTGSNTEALF.

This clonotype has a handful of counts. The rearrangement links TRBV7-8 to TRBJ2-1; 9 bases agree with TRBD1. The CDR3 has 16 residues. Germline V gene lookup returns CDR1 SGHVS and CDR2 FQNEAQ. V lost 4 bases to trimming and J lost 6 bases; unmatched junction nucleotides: 10. The CDR3 spells CASSSRRDRAGNEQFF. DNA of the CDR3: TGTGCCAGCAGCTCCCGCCGGGACAGGGCGGGCAATGAGCAGTTCTTC.

V usage is TRBV18 and J usage is TRBJ1-3; a weak D match, TRBD1 (6 bases). This CDR3 comprises 15 residues. V lost 4 bases to trimming and J lost 0 bases, with 10 bases between them. In germline, CDR1 is KGHSH, CDR2 LQKENI. The DNA for the CDR3 is TGTGCCAGCTCACAGGCGACAGGCTCTGGAAACACCATATATTTT. Amino acid sequence: CASSQATGSGNTIYF.

The sample holds many counts of this clonotype. V usage is TRBV20-1 and J usage is TRBJ2-7; 11 bases align to TRBD1. Germline values: CDR1 DFQATT, CDR2 SNEGSKA (reference sequence). CDR3 length: 13 residues. The V gene end was trimmed by 5 bases and the J gene end by 8 bases; junction bases not matched to a gene: 8. CDR3 nucleotides: TGCAGTGCTTACCCGGGACAGGGGGTTCAGCAGTACTTC. The encoded protein is CSAYPGQGVQQYF.

This clonotype was seen a handful of times. This rearrangement joins TRBV5-1 to TRBJ1-2; D possibly corresponds to TRBD1 (6 bases). Looked up from germline, CDR1 is SGHRS and CDR2 is YFSETQ. The V end was cut by 6 bases, the J end by 0 bases, with 12 bases between. The CDR3 covers 14 residues. CDR3 sequence reads: CASTGTYTNYGYTF. DNA of the CDR3: TGCGCCAGCACCGGGACATATACTAACTATGGCTACACCTTC. Supplemented by reference TRBV5-1 and TRBJ1-2, the full variable domain reads KAGVTQTPRYLIKTRGQQVTLSCSPISGHRSVSWYQQTPGQGLQFLFEYFSETQRNKGNFPGRFSGRQFSNSRSEMNVSTLELGDSALYLCASTGTYTNYGYTFGSGTRLTVV.